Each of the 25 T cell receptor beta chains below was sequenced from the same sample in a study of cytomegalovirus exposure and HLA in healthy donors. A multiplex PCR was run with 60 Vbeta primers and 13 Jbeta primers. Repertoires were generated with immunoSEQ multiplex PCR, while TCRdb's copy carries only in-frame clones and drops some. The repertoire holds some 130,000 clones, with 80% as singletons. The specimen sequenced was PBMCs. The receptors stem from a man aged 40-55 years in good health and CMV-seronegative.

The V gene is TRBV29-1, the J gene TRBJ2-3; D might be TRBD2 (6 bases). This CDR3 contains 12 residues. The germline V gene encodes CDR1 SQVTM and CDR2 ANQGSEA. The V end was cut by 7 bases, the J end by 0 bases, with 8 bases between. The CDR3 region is CSGRESTDTQYF. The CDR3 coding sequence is TGCAGCGGGAGGGAGAGCACAGATACGCAGTATTTT.

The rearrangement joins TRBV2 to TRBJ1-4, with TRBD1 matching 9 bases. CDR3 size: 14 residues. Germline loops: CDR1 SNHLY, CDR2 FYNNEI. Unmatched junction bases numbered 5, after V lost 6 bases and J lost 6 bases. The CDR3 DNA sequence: TGTGCCAGCAGGCCGGACAGGGGTGATGAAAAACTGTTTTTT. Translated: CASRPDRGDEKLFF.

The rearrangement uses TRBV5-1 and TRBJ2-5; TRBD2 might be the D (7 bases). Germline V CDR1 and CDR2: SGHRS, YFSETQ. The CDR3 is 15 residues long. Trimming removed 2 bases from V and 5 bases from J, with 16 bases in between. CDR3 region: CASSFRGGSGETQYF. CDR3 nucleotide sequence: TGCGCCAGCAGCTTCAGGGGCGGGAGTGGGGAGACCCAGTACTTC.

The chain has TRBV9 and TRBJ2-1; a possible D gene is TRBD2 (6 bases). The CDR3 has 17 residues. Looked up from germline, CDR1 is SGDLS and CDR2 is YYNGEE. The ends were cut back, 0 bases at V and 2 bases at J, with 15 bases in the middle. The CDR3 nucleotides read TGTGCCAGCAGCGTAGGGGCGGCTAGCGAGACCTACAATGAGCAGTTCTTC. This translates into CASSVGAASETYNEQFF.

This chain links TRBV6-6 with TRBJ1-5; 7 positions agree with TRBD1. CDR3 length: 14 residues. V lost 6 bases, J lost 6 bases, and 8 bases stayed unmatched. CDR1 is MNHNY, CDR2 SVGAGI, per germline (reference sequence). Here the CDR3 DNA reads TGTGCCAGCAGGGAGGACAGGACGGGTCAGCCCCAGCATTTT. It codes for CASREDRTGQPQHF.

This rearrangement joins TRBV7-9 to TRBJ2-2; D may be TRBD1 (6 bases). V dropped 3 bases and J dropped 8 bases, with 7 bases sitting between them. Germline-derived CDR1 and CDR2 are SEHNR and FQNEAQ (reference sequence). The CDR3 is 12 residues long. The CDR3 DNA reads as TGTGCCAGCAGCTTCCAGGGGGGGGAGCTGTTTTTT. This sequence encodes CASSFQGGELFF.

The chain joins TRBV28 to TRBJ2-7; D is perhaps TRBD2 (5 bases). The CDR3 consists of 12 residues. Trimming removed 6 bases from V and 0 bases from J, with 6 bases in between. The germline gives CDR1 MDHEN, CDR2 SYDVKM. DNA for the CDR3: TGTGCCAGCAGCAGCGGCTCCTACGAGCAGTACTTC. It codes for CASSSGSYEQYF.

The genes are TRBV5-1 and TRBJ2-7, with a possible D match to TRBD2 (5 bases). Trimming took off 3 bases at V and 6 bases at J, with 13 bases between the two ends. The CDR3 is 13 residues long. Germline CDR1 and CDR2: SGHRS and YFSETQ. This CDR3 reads CASSSRGSGEQYF. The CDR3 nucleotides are TGCGCCAGCAGCTCACGGGGTTCCGGCGAGCAGTACTTC.

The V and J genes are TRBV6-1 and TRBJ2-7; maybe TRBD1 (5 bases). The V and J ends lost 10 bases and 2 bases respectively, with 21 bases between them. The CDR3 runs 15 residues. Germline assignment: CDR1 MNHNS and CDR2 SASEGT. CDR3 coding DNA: TGTGCCACCCGCCATCAGGGCGAAGTCCCCTACGAGCAGTACTTC. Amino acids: CATRHQGEVPYEQYF.

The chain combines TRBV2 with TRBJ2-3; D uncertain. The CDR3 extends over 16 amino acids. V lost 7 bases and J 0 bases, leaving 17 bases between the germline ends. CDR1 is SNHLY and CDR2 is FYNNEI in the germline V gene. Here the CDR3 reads CASTKLAPASTDTQYF. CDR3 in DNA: TGTGCCAGCACTAAACTCGCGCCTGCTAGCACAGATACGCAGTATTTT.

The CDR3 region is CASSVTSGPTSTDTQYF. CDR3 coding DNA: TGTGCCAGCAGCGTGACTAGCGGGCCGACTAGCACAGATACGCAGTATTTT. V and J are TRBV9 and TRBJ2-3; 10 bases match TRBD2. Germline loops: CDR1 SGDLS, CDR2 YYNGEE. This CDR3 spans 17 amino acids. The V segment lost 2 bases and the J segment 0 bases; nucleotides outside the gene matches: 6. The full variable domain, with the rest looked up from reference TRBV9 and TRBJ2-3, is DSGVTQTPKHLITATGQRVTLRCSPRSGDLSVYWYQQSLDQGLQFLIQYYNGEERAKGNILERFSAQQFPDLHSELNLSSLELGDSALYFCASSVTSGPTSTDTQYFGPGTRLTVL.

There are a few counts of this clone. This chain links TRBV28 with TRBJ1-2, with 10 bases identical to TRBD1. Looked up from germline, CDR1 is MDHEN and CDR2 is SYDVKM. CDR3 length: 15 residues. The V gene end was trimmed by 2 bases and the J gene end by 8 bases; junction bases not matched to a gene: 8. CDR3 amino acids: CASSLPGTGAGGYTF. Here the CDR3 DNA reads TGTGCCAGCAGTTTACCCGGGACAGGGGCTGGAGGCTACACCTTC.

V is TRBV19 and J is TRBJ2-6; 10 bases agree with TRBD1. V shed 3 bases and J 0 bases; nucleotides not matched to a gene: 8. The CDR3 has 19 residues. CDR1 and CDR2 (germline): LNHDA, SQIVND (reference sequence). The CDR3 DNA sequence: TGTGCCAGTAGTATGCCGCCGGGACAGGGGAACTCTGGGGCCAACGTCCTGACTTTC. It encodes CASSMPPGQGNSGANVLTF.

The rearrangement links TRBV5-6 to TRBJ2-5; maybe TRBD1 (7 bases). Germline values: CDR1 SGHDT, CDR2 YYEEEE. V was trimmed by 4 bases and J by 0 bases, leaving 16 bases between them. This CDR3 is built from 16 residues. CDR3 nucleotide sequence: TGTGCCAGCAGCCAGGGGGGTAAGCGGTACCAAGAGACCCAGTACTTC. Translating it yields CASSQGGKRYQETQYF.

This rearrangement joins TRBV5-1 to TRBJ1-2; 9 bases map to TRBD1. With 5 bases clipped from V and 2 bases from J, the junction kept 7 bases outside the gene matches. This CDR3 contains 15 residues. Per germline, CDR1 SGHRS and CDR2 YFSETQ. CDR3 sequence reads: CASSIGDRVNYGYTF. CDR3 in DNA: TGCGCCAGCAGTATTGGGGACAGGGTGAACTATGGCTACACCTTC.

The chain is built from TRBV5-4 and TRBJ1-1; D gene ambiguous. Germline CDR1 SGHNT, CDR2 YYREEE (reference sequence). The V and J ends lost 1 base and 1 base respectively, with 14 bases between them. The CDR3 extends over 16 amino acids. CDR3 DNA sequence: TGTGCCAGCAGCTTGCCACATATGTACCAGAACACTGAAGCTTTCTTT. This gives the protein CASSLPHMYQNTEAFF.

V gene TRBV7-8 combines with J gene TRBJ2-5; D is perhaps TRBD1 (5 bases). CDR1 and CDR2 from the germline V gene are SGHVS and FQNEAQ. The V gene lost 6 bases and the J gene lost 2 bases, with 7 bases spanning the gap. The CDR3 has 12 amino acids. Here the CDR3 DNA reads TGTGCCAGCAGTCGGACACAAGAGACCCAGTACTTC. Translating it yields CASSRTQETQYF.

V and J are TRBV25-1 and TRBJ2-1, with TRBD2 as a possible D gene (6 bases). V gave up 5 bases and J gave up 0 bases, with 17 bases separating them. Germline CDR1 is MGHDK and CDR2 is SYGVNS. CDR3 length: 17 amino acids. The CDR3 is CASSMAGPGDSYNEQFF. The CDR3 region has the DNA TGTGCCAGCAGTATGGCGGGACCCGGGGACTCCTACAATGAGCAGTTCTTC.

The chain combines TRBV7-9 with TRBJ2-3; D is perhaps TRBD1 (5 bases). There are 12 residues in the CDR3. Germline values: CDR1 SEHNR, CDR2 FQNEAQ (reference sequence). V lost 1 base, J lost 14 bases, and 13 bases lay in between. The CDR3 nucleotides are TGTGCCAGCAGCTTAGAAAGGGGCCTCCGGTATTTT. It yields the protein CASSLERGLRYF.

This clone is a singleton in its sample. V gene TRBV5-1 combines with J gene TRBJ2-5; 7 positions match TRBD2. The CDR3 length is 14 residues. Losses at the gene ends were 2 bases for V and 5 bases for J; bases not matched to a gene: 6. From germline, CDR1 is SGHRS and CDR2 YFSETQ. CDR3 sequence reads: CASSFSGLGETQYF. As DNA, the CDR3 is TGCGCCAGCAGCTTTAGCGGGTTGGGGGAGACCCAGTACTTC.

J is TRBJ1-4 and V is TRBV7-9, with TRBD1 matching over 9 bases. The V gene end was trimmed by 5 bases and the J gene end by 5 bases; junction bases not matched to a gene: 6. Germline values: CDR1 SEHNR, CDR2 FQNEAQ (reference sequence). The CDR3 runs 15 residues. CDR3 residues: CASSREGQGNEKLFF. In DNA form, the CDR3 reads TGTGCCAGCAGCAGAGAGGGACAGGGAAATGAAAAACTGTTTTTT.

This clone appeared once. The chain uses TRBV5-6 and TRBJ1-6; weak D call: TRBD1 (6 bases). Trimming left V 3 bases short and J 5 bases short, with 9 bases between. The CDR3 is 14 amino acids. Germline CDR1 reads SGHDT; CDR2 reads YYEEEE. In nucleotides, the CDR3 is TGTGCCAGCAGCTCACGGACAGATAATTCACCCCTCCACTTT. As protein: CASSSRTDNSPLHF.

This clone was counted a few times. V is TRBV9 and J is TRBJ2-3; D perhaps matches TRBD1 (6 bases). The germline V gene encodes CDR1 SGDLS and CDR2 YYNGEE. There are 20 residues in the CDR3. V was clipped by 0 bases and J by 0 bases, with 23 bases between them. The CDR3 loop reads CASSVGVSQGSRSSTDTQYF. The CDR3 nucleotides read TGTGCCAGCAGCGTAGGCGTTAGTCAGGGGAGCCGTTCTAGCACAGATACGCAGTATTTT.

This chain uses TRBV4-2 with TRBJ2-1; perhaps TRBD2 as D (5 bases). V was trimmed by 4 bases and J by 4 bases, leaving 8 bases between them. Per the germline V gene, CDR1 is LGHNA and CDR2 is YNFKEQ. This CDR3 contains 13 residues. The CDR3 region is CASSPEAYNEQFF. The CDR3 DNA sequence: TGTGCCAGCAGCCCGGAGGCGTACAATGAGCAGTTCTTC.

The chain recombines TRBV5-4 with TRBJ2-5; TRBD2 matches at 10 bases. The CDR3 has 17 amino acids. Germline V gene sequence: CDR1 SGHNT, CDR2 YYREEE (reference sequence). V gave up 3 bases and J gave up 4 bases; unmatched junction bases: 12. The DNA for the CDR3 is TGTGCCAGCAGCTATAGCGGGGGGCCCCTTCAGGGAGAGACCCAGTACTTC. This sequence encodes CASSYSGGPLQGETQYF.